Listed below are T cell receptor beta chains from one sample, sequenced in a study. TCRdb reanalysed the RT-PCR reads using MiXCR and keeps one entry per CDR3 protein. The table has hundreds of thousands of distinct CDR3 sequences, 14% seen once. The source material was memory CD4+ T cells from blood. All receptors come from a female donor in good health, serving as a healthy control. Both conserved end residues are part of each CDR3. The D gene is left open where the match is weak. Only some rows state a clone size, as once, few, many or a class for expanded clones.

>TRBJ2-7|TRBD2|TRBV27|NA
TGTGCCAGCAGGAAGCGGGAGCCCAACTACGAGCAGTACTTC
CASRKREPNYEQYF
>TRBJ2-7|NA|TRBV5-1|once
TGCGCCAGCAGCTTGGGATCCGATTCTTCCTACGAGCAGTACTTC
CASSLGSDSSYEQYF
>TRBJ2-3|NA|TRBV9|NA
TGTGCCAGCAGCGCCTCCCCGACAGATACGCAGTATTTT
CASSASPTDTQYF
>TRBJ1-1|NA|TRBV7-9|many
TGTGCCAGCAGCCGGGAGGATACTGAAGCTTTCTTT
CASSREDTEAFF
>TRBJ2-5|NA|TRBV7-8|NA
TGTGCCAGCAGCCCATTAACAGGGCTAGAGACCCAGTACTTC
CASSPLTGLETQYF
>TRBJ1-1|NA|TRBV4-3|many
TGCGCCAGCAGCCAGATACCCCGGGACGGCACCCTGAACACTGAAGCTTTCTTT
CASSQIPRDGTLNTEAFF
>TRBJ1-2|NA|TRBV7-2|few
TGTGCCAGCAGCTCTAGGAACCCTGCACTTTCCGGGGAGTACGGCTACACCTTC
CASSSRNPALSGEYGYTF
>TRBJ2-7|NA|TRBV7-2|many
TGTGCCAGCAGCTTACTTACACAGATCGCCGAGCAGTACTTC
CASSLLTQIAEQYF
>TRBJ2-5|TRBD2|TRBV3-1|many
TGTGCCAGCAGCCAAGATCTTAGGACTAGCGTAGCAGAGACCCAGTACTTC
CASSQDLRTSVAETQYF
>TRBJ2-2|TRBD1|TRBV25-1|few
TGTGCCAGCAGTGCACAGGGGGTCGGGGAGCTGTTTTTT
CASSAQGVGELFF
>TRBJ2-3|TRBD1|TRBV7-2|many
TGTGCCAGCAGCCGGACGGGACAGGGGGTTTCCACAGATACGCAGTATTTT
CASSRTGQGVSTDTQYF
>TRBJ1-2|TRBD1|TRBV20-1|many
TGCAGTGCTAGACTGTCGGGACAGGGGGGCCACTATGGCTACACCTTC
CSARLSGQGGHYGYTF
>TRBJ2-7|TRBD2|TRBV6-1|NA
TGTGCCAGCAGTGAAGCGGGACTAGCGGTCTCCTACGAGCAGTACTTC
CASSEAGLAVSYEQYF
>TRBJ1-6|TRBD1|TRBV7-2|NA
TGTGCCAGCAGCTTCGATTCCACAGGGGGTTCTTCACCCCTCCACTTT
CASSFDSTGGSSPLHF
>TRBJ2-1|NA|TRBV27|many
TGTGCCAGCAGTTTATGGAATGAGCAGTTCTTC
CASSLWNEQFF
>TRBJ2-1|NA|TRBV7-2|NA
TGTGCCAGCAGCACTCGATGGGGACTTTACAATGAGCAGTTCTTC
CASSTRWGLYNEQFF
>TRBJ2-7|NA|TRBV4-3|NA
TGCGCCAGCAGCCAAGATCTAGATTGGGGCAACGAGCAGTACTTC
CASSQDLDWGNEQYF
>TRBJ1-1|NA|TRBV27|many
TGTGCCAGCAGTTTACCAGGACGGACTGAAGCTTTCTTT
CASSLPGRTEAFF
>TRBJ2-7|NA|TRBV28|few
TGTGCCAGCAGTTTATATAGGGCCCCCAACGAGCAGTACTTC
CASSLYRAPNEQYF
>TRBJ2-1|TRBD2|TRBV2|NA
TGTGCCAGCAGACTAGCGGGGGACAATGAGCAGTTCTTC
CASRLAGDNEQFF
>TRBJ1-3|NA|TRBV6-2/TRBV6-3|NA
TGTGCCAGCAGTTCACAGTTTCGTGGAAACACCATATATTTT
CASSSQFRGNTIYF
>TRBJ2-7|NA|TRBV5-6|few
TGTGCCAGCAGCCCAGGGCCTCACTACGAGCAGTACTTC
CASSPGPHYEQYF
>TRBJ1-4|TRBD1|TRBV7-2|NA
TGTGCCAGCAGCTCCTTAGACAGGGGGATGAAAAAACTGTTTTTT
CASSSLDRGMKKLFF
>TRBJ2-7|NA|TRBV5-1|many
TGCGCCAGCAGCCTTGTCCGCAGGGCGTCATCCCACGAGCAGTACTTC
CASSLVRRASSHEQYF
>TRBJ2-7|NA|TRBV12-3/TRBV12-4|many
TGTGCCAGCAGAGCCTACAGGGGAGGCGAGCAGTACTTC
CASRAYRGGEQYF
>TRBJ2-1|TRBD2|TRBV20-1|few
TGCAGTGCCATAGTCCTAGCGGGAGACGGATACAATGAGCAGTTCTTC
CSAIVLAGDGYNEQFF
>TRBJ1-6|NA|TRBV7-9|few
TGTGCCAGCAGCCCTCGGACAGCCAATAATTCACCCCTCCACTTT
CASSPRTANNSPLHF
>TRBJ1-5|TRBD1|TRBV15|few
TGTGCCACCAGCAGAGATCAGGGGGCTGGACAGCCCCAGCATTTT
CATSRDQGAGQPQHF
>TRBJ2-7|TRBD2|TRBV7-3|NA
TGTGCCAGCAGCCCAACTGCCAGCGGGGCCTACGAGCAGTACTTC
CASSPTASGAYEQYF
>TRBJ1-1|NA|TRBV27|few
TGTGCCAGCAGTTTAGGGTGGGGAGCATCGAACACTGAAGCTTTCTTT
CASSLGWGASNTEAFF
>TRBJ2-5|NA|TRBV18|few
TGTGCCAGCTCACCTGATAAGACCCAGTACTTC
CASSPDKTQYF
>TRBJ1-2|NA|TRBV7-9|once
TGTGCCAGCAGCGAGCCGTCCCTGGTTGGCGATGGCTACACCTTC
CASSEPSLVGDGYTF
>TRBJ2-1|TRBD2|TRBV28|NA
TGTGCCAGCAGTTTATTACCCCCTATGAAGTTACTAGCGGGAGTGGGGAACAATGAGCAGTTCTTC
CASSLLPPMKLLAGVGNNEQFF
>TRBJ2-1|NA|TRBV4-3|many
TGCGCCAGCAGCCAAGGGAGGAGGTCGGTCCCTGAGCAGTTCTTC
CASSQGRRSVPEQFF
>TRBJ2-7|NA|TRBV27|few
TGTGCCAGCAGACGGGGACAAACCGACGAGCAGTACTTC
CASRRGQTDEQYF
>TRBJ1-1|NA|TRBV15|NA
TGTGCCACCAGTTTCGGGGACACTGAAGCTTTCTTT
CATSFGDTEAFF
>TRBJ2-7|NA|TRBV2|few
TGTGCCAGCGGCCCGGACACTTCCTACGAGCAGTACTTC
CASGPDTSYEQYF
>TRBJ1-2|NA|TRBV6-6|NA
TGTGCCAGCAGTTACGAAGGGGGGGGTGGCTACACCTTC
CASSYEGGGGYTF
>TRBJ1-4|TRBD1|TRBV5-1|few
TGCGCCAGCGGACCCGGGACAGGTACCGAAAAACTGTTTTTT
CASGPGTGTEKLFF
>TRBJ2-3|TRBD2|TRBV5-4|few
TGTGCCAGCGGGAACGGGGGGGACGCTAGCACAGATACGCAGTATTTT
CASGNGGDASTDTQYF
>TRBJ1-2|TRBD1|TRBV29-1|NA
TGCAGCGTCTTGACAGGGTTCTATGGCTACACCTTC
CSVLTGFYGYTF
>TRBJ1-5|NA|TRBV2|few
TGTGCCAGCAGTAATACAGGCCCCCAGCCCCAGCATTTT
CASSNTGPQPQHF
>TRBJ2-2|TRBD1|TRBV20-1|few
TGCAGTGCTAGAGAACGCTTGGACAGGGGAACGCTGGATTACACCGGGGAGCTGTTTTTT
CSARERLDRGTLDYTGELFF
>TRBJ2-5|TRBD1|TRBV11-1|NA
TGTGCCAGCAGCTTAGGACAGGGATCATTGACCCAGTACTTC
CASSLGQGSLTQYF
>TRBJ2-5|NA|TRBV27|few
TGTGCCAGCAGTCCGCCCGGGTGGGGGAGTGGATTGGAGACCCAGTACTTC
CASSPPGWGSGLETQYF
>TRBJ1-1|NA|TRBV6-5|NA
TGTGCCAGCAGATACAGGGCCCGCGGGGTAGACACTGAAGCTTTCTTT
CASRYRARGVDTEAFF
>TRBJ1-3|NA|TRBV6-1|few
TGTGCCAGCAGCTACGGGCCCGCAGGAGGGGGAAACACCATATATTTT
CASSYGPAGGGNTIYF
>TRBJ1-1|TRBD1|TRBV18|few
TGTGCCAGCTTTCTGACAGGGACTTCGAACACTGAAGCTTTCTTT
CASFLTGTSNTEAFF
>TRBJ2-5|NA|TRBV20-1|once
TGCAGTGCCCTTGGACGGGCACAAGAGACCCAGTACTTT
CSALGRAQETQYF
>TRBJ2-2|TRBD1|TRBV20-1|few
TGCAGTGCGACCGCCGGGACAGGGCACAGGGAGCTGTTTTTT
CSATAGTGHRELFF
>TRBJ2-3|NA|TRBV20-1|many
TGCAGTGCTAACCAGCGTGGGACAGATACGCAGTATTTT
CSANQRGTDTQYF